This T cell receptor (beta chain) was profiled in a study of cytomegalovirus exposure and HLA in healthy donors. Overall study results and limits: Among the CMV-associated chains, a few were confirmed in vitro as specific for CMV antigens.

The CDR3 is 14 amino acids. V lost 2 bases to trimming and J lost 4 bases, with 8 bases between them. The germline V gene encodes CDR1 MRHNA and CDR2 SNTAGT. With respect to this clone: Its antigen is undetermined.

The primer mix had 60 Vbeta and 13 Jbeta primers. Only in-frame clones appear in the TCRdb table, and some are missing; sequencing was by immunoSEQ multiplex PCR. The sample lists approximately 140,000 clones; over 75% were seen once. Specimen: PBMCs. This sequence joins TRBV6-4 and TRBJ2-2; D possibly corresponds to TRBD1 (5 bases). The TCR originated in a man between 25 and 39 years old in good health and CMV-seronegative. CDR3 DNA: TGTGCCAGCAGTGACCTAGACAGCACCGGGGAGCTGTTTTTT. Translating gives CASSDLDSTGELFF.